This passage covers 20 T cell receptor beta chains from one sample sequenced in a study of identical twins. Via MiXCR, TCRdb re-called the 5' RACE reads, giving one row per CDR3 protein. The data hold around 1.7 million distinct CDR3 sequences, with around 33% observed a single time. Sequencing input: cord blood. The receptors were sampled from a newborn girl in good health.

The table lists this clonotype with many counts. Relative to the germline gene, one junction end is altered; a read error may explain this. The rearrangement joins TRBV5-1 to TRBJ2-3, with D tentatively TRBD2 (6 bases). Germline loops: CDR1 SGHRS, CDR2 YFSETQ. The CDR3 sequence is 15 residues long. CDR3 coding DNA: TGTGCCAGCAGCTTCCAGCGGGCTAGCACAGATACGCAGTATTTT. Translated: CASSFQRASTDTQYF.

This sequence joins TRBV6-6 and TRBJ1-2; D might be TRBD1 (6 bases). Per the germline V gene, CDR1 is MNHNY and CDR2 is SVGAGI (reference sequence). Trimming took off 5 bases at V and 5 bases at J, with 18 bases between the two ends. The CDR3 has 15 amino acids. The CDR3 nucleotides are TGTGCCAGCAGTCGGTCGGGACAAGAAACGTATGGCTACACCTTC. Translation gives CASSRSGQETYGYTF.

The J gene is TRBJ1-2, the V gene TRBV12-3 or TRBV12-4; the D gene is possibly TRBD1 (6 bases). The CDR3 length is 16 residues. V was cut by 5 bases and J by 0 bases, with 16 bases left in between. The CDR3 bases are TGTGCCAGCAGTCCCCCCAACAGGGTCGCTAACTATGGCTACACCTTC. It encodes CASSPPNRVANYGYTF.

The chain couples TRBV28 to TRBJ2-1; unclear D gene. CDR3 size: 12 residues. The V and J ends lost 6 bases and 7 bases respectively, with 10 bases between them. Germline V CDR1 and CDR2: MDHEN, SYDVKM. The CDR3 loop is CASSFIGNEQFF. CDR3 DNA sequence: TGTGCCAGCAGCTTTATAGGAAATGAGCAGTTCTTC.

J is TRBJ2-3 and V is TRBV20-1; possibly TRBD1 or TRBD2 for D (5 bases each). Between the trimmed V and J ends, which lost 8 bases and 1 base, there was a span of 10 bases. The germline V gene has CDR1 DFQATT and CDR2 SNEGSKA (reference sequence). The CDR3 spans 12 residues. The CDR3 loop is CSTRDGTDTQYF. For the CDR3, the DNA is TGCAGTACCAGGGACGGCACAGATACGCAGTATTTT.

This rearrangement joins TRBV4-1 to TRBJ2-1, with TRBD2 matching over 11 bases. The germline V gene has CDR1 MGHRA and CDR2 YSYEKL. V was pared by 0 bases and J by 6 bases, with 4 bases of the junction left unmatched. The CDR3 totals 16 residues. CDR3 amino acids: CASSQDGLAGGNEQFF. The CDR3 DNA reads as TGCGCCAGCAGCCAAGATGGTCTAGCGGGAGGCAATGAGCAGTTCTTC.

V and J are TRBV10-3 and TRBJ1-2, with a possible D match to TRBD1 (5 bases). V lost 8 bases to trimming and J lost 9 bases, with 19 bases between them. The length of the CDR3 is 13 residues. In germline, CDR1 is ENHRY, CDR2 SYGVKD. In DNA form, the CDR3 reads TGTGCCATCGGGCGGGACCCCGGCAAGAGCTACACCTTC. Residues: CAIGRDPGKSYTF.

A few counts support this clonotype. The chain recombines TRBV20-1 with TRBJ2-3, with 11 positions matching TRBD2. The V and J ends lost 3 bases and 10 bases, in that order; junction bases with no gene match: 6. Germline assignment: CDR1 DFQATT and CDR2 SNEGSKA (reference sequence). This CDR3 region has 13 residues. The DNA for the CDR3 is TGCAGTGCTAGTTCACTAGCGGGAGAGGCGCAGTATTTT. This translates into CSASSLAGEAQYF.

This chain uses TRBV19 with TRBJ2-3; possible D gene TRBD1, 5 bases. The V gene's germline CDR1 is LNHDA and CDR2 SQIVND (reference sequence). V gave up 3 bases and J gave up 0 bases, with 7 bases separating them. The CDR3 covers 14 residues. The CDR3 loop reads CASSMGRSTDTQYF. CDR3 in DNA: TGTGCCAGTAGTATGGGGCGGAGCACAGATACGCAGTATTTT.

This clonotype turned up a few times. The chain combines TRBV27 with TRBJ1-5; D is unresolved. Looked up from germline, CDR1 is MNHEY and CDR2 is SMNVEV (reference sequence). This CDR3 is built from 13 residues. Between the trimmed V and J ends, which lost 4 bases and 6 bases, there was a span of 10 bases. DNA for the CDR3: TGTGCCAGCAGTTGGAGAGTGGGTCAGCCCCAGCATTTT. Protein product: CASSWRVGQPQHF.

In this sample, this clonotype turned up many times. This chain links TRBV20-1 with TRBJ2-1, with D possibly being TRBD1 or TRBD2 (5 bases each). V was trimmed by 6 bases and J by 6 bases, leaving 15 bases between them. The CDR3 is made up of 13 amino acids. Germline V gene data show CDR1 as DFQATT and CDR2 as SNEGSKA (reference sequence). The CDR3 loop is CSAPTGLPNEQFF. The CDR3 bases are TGCAGTGCCCCGACGGGGCTTCCCAATGAGCAGTTCTTC.

At least ten counts were recorded for this clonotype. The chain joins TRBV2 to TRBJ2-1; TRBD2 agrees at 9 bases. CDR1 and CDR2 (germline): SNHLY, FYNNEI. Trimming cost V 3 bases and J 3 bases; bases outside gene matches: 3. CDR3 length: 15 residues. The chain's CDR3 is CASSDLSGGYNEQFF. The DNA for the CDR3 is TGTGCCAGCAGTGATCTTAGCGGGGGCTACAATGAGCAGTTCTTC.

This clonotype was picked up a small number of times. V usage is TRBV14 and J usage is TRBJ1-6, with TRBD1 identical over 10 bases. CDR3 length: 18 residues. Germline V gene data show CDR1 as SGHDN and CDR2 as FVKESK. V lost 4 bases and J lost 0; bases outside the gene matches: 6. CDR3 bases: TGTGCCAGCAGCCCGCGGGACAGGGGAGTCTCCTATAATTCACCCCTCCACTTT. Translating it yields CASSPRDRGVSYNSPLHF.

This clonotype was counted between two and nine times. The gene calls are TRBV20-1 and TRBJ1-5; D unresolved. The germline V and J ends were trimmed by 1 base and 1 base, with 8 bases remaining between them. The CDR3 length is 14 residues. Per the germline V gene, CDR1 is DFQATT and CDR2 is SNEGSKA (reference sequence). The CDR3 protein is CSARVVSSNQPQHF. The CDR3 coding sequence is TGCAGTGCTAGAGTAGTCTCGAGCAATCAGCCCCAGCATTTT.

Points on this clonotype: The junction differs from germline at one of its ends, possibly a read error. The chain links TRBV7-7 to TRBJ2-7; 12 bases line up with TRBD1. CDR1 is SSHAT, CDR2 FNYEAQ, per germline (reference sequence). There are 14 residues in the CDR3. This chain's CDR3 is CASSLGTGGCEQYF. CDR3 sequence (DNA): TGTGCTAGCAGCTTAGGGACAGGGGGCTGCGAGCAGTACTTC.

This clonotype showed up many times. The chain carries TRBV29-1 and TRBJ2-7, with D possibly being TRBD2 (6 bases). Germline V gives CDR1 SQVTM, CDR2 ANQGSEA. The length of the CDR3 is 13 residues. V lost 6 bases and J 1 base, leaving 13 bases between the germline ends. CDR3 bases: TGCAGCGTCGCATACGGGAGTTCCTACGAGCAGTACTTC. The encoded protein is CSVAYGSSYEQYF.

V usage is TRBV7-9 and J usage is TRBJ1-4, with 9 bases aligning to TRBD1. This CDR3 is 16 amino acids long. CDR1 is SEHNR, CDR2 FQNEAQ, per germline (reference sequence). After removal of 3 bases from V and 8 bases from J, the junction contained 10 bases not matched to a gene. The DNA for the CDR3 is TGTGCCAGCAGCTTCTCACGGACAGGGGACCGGGAAAAACTGTTTTTT. Its translation: CASSFSRTGDREKLFF.

This clonotype appeared many times. V gene TRBV25-1 combines with J gene TRBJ2-7; D is unclear. The CDR3 has 14 amino acids. With 6 bases removed from V and 2 bases from J, the gap between germline ends came to 14 bases. Germline V lookup: CDR1 MGHDK, CDR2 SYGVNS. The CDR3 sequence: CASRYSGDPYEQYF. CDR3 in DNA: TGTGCCAGCAGATACTCAGGCGATCCCTACGAGCAGTACTTC.

This clonotype is a singleton in its sample. One end of the junction fails to match germline, which may point to a read error. The chain joins TRBV4-3 to TRBJ2-3; weak D call: TRBD2 (7 bases). This CDR3 is built from 15 residues. CDR1 and CDR2 (germline): LGHNA, YSLEER. DNA for the CDR3: TGCGCCAGCAGCCAAGATAAGCGGGACACAGATACGAAGTATTTT. Translating it yields CASSQDKRDTDTKYF.

As concerns this clonotype: The junction differs from germline at one of its ends, possibly a read error. The chain links TRBV2 to TRBJ2-3; TRBD2 matches at 8 bases. The CDR3 is 13 amino acids. Germline CDR1 SNHLY, CDR2 FYNNEI. CDR3 region: CASTRGGRDTQYF. CDR3 DNA: TGTGCGAGCACCCGGGGGGGCCGGGATACGCAGTATTTT.